These T cell receptor beta chains were read from a single sample in a study of cytomegalovirus exposure and HLA in healthy donors. Only in-frame clones appear in the TCRdb table, and some are missing; sequencing was by immunoSEQ multiplex PCR. In the table there are roughly 200,000 clones, about 9% of which are singletons. Source material: PBMCs. Receptor source: a woman aged 25 to 39 in good health and CMV-seropositive. The CDR3 runs from the conserved cysteine through the conserved F or W. Fields, in order: CDR3 length, V gene, clone size, J gene, D gene, CDR3 DNA, CDR3 protein. The D gene is left open where the match is weak. The size entry is marked missing in some rows and otherwise reads once, few, many or a size class.

>10|TRBV20-1|few|TRBJ2-1|-
TGCAGTGCTCAGGGGAATGAGCAGTTCTTC
CSAQGNEQFF
>14|TRBV4-2|-|TRBJ1-2|-
TGTGCCAGCAGCCGAGGCCCGGGGGAGGGGGGCTACACCTTC
CASSRGPGEGGYTF
>13|TRBV5-8|-|TRBJ1-5|-
TGTGCCAGCAGGCTCAACAGGGACCAGCCCCAGCATTTT
CASRLNRDQPQHF
>15|TRBV7-9|-|TRBJ2-1|-
TGTGCCAGCAGCTTAGCGGCAGGGGTCTACAATGAGCAGTTCTTC
CASSLAAGVYNEQFF
>19|TRBV27|-|TRBJ2-7|TRBD2
TGTGCCAGCAGTTTGTGGGGGATGCCTAGCGGGGGGAGCTCCTACGAGCAGTACTTC
CASSLWGMPSGGSSYEQYF
>16|TRBV2|-|TRBJ1-1|-
TGTGCCAGCAGTGAACAGGGGCGCAGCGGGAACACTGAAGCTTTCTTT
CASSEQGRSGNTEAFF
>13|TRBV5-6|-|TRBJ2-1|-
TGTGCCAGCAGCTTGGGCAGGTACCATGAGCAGTTCTTC
CASSLGRYHEQFF
>15|TRBV5-1|-|TRBJ2-7|-
TGCGCCAGCAGCGTACATGGCTCCCTGGACTACGAGCAGTACTTC
CASSVHGSLDYEQYF
>15|TRBV5-1|-|TRBJ2-5|-
TGCGCCAGCAGACTAAGCCCCTTGACAGAAGAGACCCAGTACTTC
CASRLSPLTEETQYF
>13|TRBV6-1|-|TRBJ2-3|-
TGTGCCACTCGGGGTTGGCAGGCAAATACGCAGTATTTT
CATRGWQANTQYF
>13|TRBV19|few|TRBJ2-5|-
TGTGCCAGTAGTCGGACAAGCCAAGAGACCCAGTACTTC
CASSRTSQETQYF
>13|TRBV11-2|-|TRBJ1-4|-
TGTGCCAGCAGGTCAGGGGTTAATGAAAAACTGTTTTTT
CASRSGVNEKLFF
>16|TRBV7-6|few|TRBJ2-7|-
TGTGCCAGCAGCTTATTTTCAGGGTGGGGCTCCTACGAGCAGTACTTC
CASSLFSGWGSYEQYF
>14|TRBV19|-|TRBJ2-7|TRBD1
TGTGCCAGTAGTATAGGGACAGGGGGATACGAGCAGTACTTC
CASSIGTGGYEQYF
>14|TRBV6-4|few|TRBJ2-3|-
TGTGCCAGCAGTGGGTTCGGGGGCACAGATACGCAGTATTTT
CASSGFGGTDTQYF
>16|TRBV7-7|few|TRBJ2-2|TRBD2
TGTGCCAGCAGCTATGTAGCGGGAGGGCCCACCGGGGAGCTGTTTTTT
CASSYVAGGPTGELFF
>14|TRBV2|few|TRBJ2-7|TRBD1
TGTGCCAGCAGGGAGGCCCGACAGGGCAACGAGCAGTACTTC
CASREARQGNEQYF
>14|TRBV13|few|TRBJ2-5|-
TGTGCCAGCAGCTTGATCCAGGGCCAAGAGACCCAGTACTTC
CASSLIQGQETQYF
>14|TRBV5-1|few|TRBJ2-1|-
TGCGCCAGCAGCTCCACACCATCCTACAATGAGCAGTTCTTC
CASSSTPSYNEQFF
>21|TRBV18|-|TRBJ2-1|TRBD2
TGTGCCAGCTCACCTATTTCCCCAGGAATAGCGGGAGGGCGAAGGTACAATGAGCAGTTCTTC
CASSPISPGIAGGRRYNEQFF
>15|TRBV25-1|-|TRBJ1-6|-
TGTGCCAGCAGTGAATGGGACACCTATAATTCACCCCTCCACTTT
CASSEWDTYNSPLHF
>15|TRBV23-1|-|TRBJ2-5|TRBD1
TGCGCCAGCCCCCGGGGAACAGGGGAAGGAGAGACCCAGTACTTC
CASPRGTGEGETQYF
>16|TRBV5-1|-|TRBJ2-3|TRBD1
TGCGCCAGCAGCTTGGGTCGACAGGGGGCAGCAGATACGCAGTATTTT
CASSLGRQGAADTQYF
>14|TRBV6-6|-|TRBJ2-7|-
TGTGCCAGCAGTTACCGGGACTCCTCCTACGAGCAGTACTTC
CASSYRDSSYEQYF
>14|TRBV6-5|few|TRBJ2-7|-
TGTGCCAGCAGTTACTCGGGGAGTTCCTACGAGCAGTACTTC
CASSYSGSSYEQYF
>15|TRBV19|-|TRBJ1-5|TRBD1
TGTGCCAGTAGCCCAGGGGGCAGGGTCAATCAGCCCCAGCATTTT
CASSPGGRVNQPQHF
>17|TRBV4-1|-|TRBJ2-3|-
TGCGGCAGCAGCCAATACGCGGGCCGGCCAGACACAGATACGCAGTATTTT
CGSSQYAGRPDTDTQYF
>16|TRBV5-5|-|TRBJ2-4|-
TGTGCCAGCAGCTTGGTGGGCAGCATAGCCAAAAACATTCAGTACTTC
CASSLVGSIAKNIQYF
>12|TRBV6-5|few|TRBJ2-7|TRBD2
TGTGCCAGCGGGGGGGTATACTACGAGCAGTACTTC
CASGGVYYEQYF
>16|TRBV29-1|-|TRBJ2-7|TRBD2
TGCAGCGTTGAAGATCAGGCGGCTAGCGGATACTACGAGCAGTACTTC
CSVEDQAASGYYEQYF
>15|TRBV7-9|few|TRBJ1-2|-
TGTGCCAGCAGCTTAGCCCTTGGGGCAGCCTATGGCTACACCTTC
CASSLALGAAYGYTF
>13|TRBV6-6|-|TRBJ2-7|-
TGTGCCAGCAGTTACGAGGCTTCCTACGAGCAGTACTTC
CASSYEASYEQYF
>15|TRBV10-1|few|TRBJ1-2|TRBD1
TGCGCCAGCAGTTACGGGCCGGGACAGGGCTATGGCTACACCTTC
CASSYGPGQGYGYTF
>15|TRBV5-4|-|TRBJ2-7|TRBD1
TGTGCCAGCAGCTTGGGGGGACAGGCTACTTACGAGCAGTACTTC
CASSLGGQATYEQYF
>18|TRBV7-2|-|TRBJ2-2|TRBD1
TGTGCCAGCAGCTCTAGGGCGCCACAGGGGTGGGACACCGGGGAGCTGTTTTTT
CASSSRAPQGWDTGELFF
>15|TRBV30|few|TRBJ2-3|TRBD1
TGTGCCTGGAGAAAGAGGGGGCTCCCTCGGGGTACGCAGTATTTT
CAWRKRGLPRGTQYF
>15|TRBV2|-|TRBJ1-5|-
TGTGCCAGCAGTGAAAGGACAACTAGCAATCAGCCCCAGCATTTT
CASSERTTSNQPQHF
>17|TRBV11-2|-|TRBJ2-7|TRBD2
TGTGCCAGCAGCTCCCTGACTAGCGGGAGTACTCGTCGCGAGCAGTACTTC
CASSSLTSGSTRREQYF
>15|TRBV7-9|-|TRBJ2-1|TRBD2
TGTGCCAGCAGCATCAGTCGAGCGGGATGGAGTGAGCAGTTCTTC
CASSISRAGWSEQFF
>15|TRBV5-1|few|TRBJ1-5|-
TGCGCCAGCAGCTTGGGAACCTATGGCAATCAGCCCCAGCATTTT
CASSLGTYGNQPQHF